Below are 7 T cell receptor beta chains sequenced from a single sample in a study of T-cell memory formation after mild COVID-19. TCRdb reprocessed the 5' RACE reads via MiXCR and lists one record per CDR3 protein. The repertoire holds around 220,000 distinct CDR3 sequences, with around 17% as singletons. The sequenced sample consisted of PBMCs or a T cell subset sorted from them (not recorded which). The receptors were gathered from a young man who had mild COVID-19 (a few samples of this study predate the infection). Cell type and time point are not known.

This clonotype came up many times. The CDR3 nucleotides are TGTGCCAGCAGCTTAGCCCTAGCGGGGGCGTACAATGAGCAGTTCTTC. It yields the protein CASSLALAGAYNEQFF. J is TRBJ2-1 and V is TRBV7-9; 10 bases are a match to TRBD2. The CDR3 contains 16 residues. The V segment lost 0 bases and the J segment 4 bases; nucleotides outside the gene matches: 3. CDR1 is SEHNR, CDR2 FQNEAQ, per germline (reference sequence).

This clonotype appeared a few times. The chain joins TRBV19 to TRBJ2-1, with a weak D call TRBD2 (5 bases). Trimming took off 4 bases at V and 5 bases at J, with 15 bases between the two ends. CDR3 size: 15 residues. Germline V gene sequence: CDR1 LNHDA, CDR2 SQIVND (reference sequence). The CDR3 spells CASSTGIRQNNEQFF. The CDR3 DNA reads TGTGCCAGTAGTACCGGGATTCGGCAAAACAATGAGCAGTTCTTC.

In this sample, this clonotype turned up a few times. The gene calls are TRBV12-3 or TRBV12-4 and TRBJ1-5, with a tentative D call TRBD1 (5 bases). The germline V and J ends were trimmed by 6 bases and 9 bases, with 18 bases remaining between them. The CDR3 consists of 14 residues. The CDR3 spells CASSLNRDRGPQHF. For the CDR3, the DNA is TGTGCCAGCAGCCTTAACCGGGACCGGGGGCCCCAGCATTTT.

This clonotype came up a few times. The CDR3, as DNA: TGCGCCAGCAGCTCAATACGACAGGGGTACACCGGGGAGCTGTTTTTT. Translating gives CASSSIRQGYTGELFF. The chain has TRBV5-1 and TRBJ2-2, with 8 positions matching TRBD1. Germline loops: CDR1 SGHRS, CDR2 YFSETQ. J lost 3 bases, V lost 3 bases, and 7 bases had no gene match. This CDR3 comprises 16 residues.

This chain joins TRBV5-1 and TRBJ2-2; possibly TRBD1 or TRBD2 for D (6 bases each). Per germline, CDR1 SGHRS and CDR2 YFSETQ. V lost 0 bases and J lost 0, with 9 bases in between. This CDR3 has 16 amino acids. The chain's CDR3 is CASSLAGGTNTGELFF. The CDR3 coding sequence is TGCGCCAGCAGCTTGGCCGGGGGCACGAACACCGGGGAGCTGTTTTTT.

V and J are TRBV6-1 and TRBJ1-1; 8 bases match TRBD1. The J segment lost 1 base and the V segment lost 2 bases, leaving 3 bases of the junction unmatched. There are 15 residues in the CDR3. CDR1 and CDR2 (germline): MNHNS, SASEGT. CDR3 nucleotides: TGTGCCAGCAGTGAACCGGGACAGGCGAACACTGAAGCTTTCTTT. Translation gives CASSEPGQANTEAFF.

This clonotype was detected only a few times. This clone may be a read error of a much larger clone one base away. The chain carries TRBV7-2 and TRBJ1-2, with D possibly TRBD1 on 5 matching bases. The CDR3 contains 12 residues. Trimming stripped 4 bases from V and 4 bases from J, with 7 bases between. Germline CDR1 is SGHTA and CDR2 is FQGNSA. The CDR3 coding sequence is TGTGCCAGCAGCTGGGACTTCTATGGCTACACCTTC. This sequence encodes CASSWDFYGYTF.